Listed below are T cell receptor beta chains from one sample, sequenced in a study of cytomegalovirus exposure and HLA in healthy donors. Some clones are missing from TCRdb's copy, which holds only in-frame ones; the method was immunoSEQ multiplex PCR. This sample contains about 120,000 clones. The sequencing sample was made of PBMCs. The receptors come from a middle-aged woman in good health and CMV-seropositive. The conserved cysteine and the conserved F or W are not part of the CDR3 here.

TRBJ1-4,TRBV6-1,ASGRVNEKLF
TRBJ2-5,TRBV19,ASSTSSTGETQY
TRBJ2-7,TRBV27,ASGSGRPAYEQY
TRBJ2-7,TRBV18,ASSPPGQGVSSYEQY
TRBJ2-1,TRBV29-1,SVEEPGRQF
TRBJ2-1,TRBV7-8,ASSLARLAGGSYNEQF
TRBJ2-1,TRBV5-4,ASSLEPLAGEDPKF
TRBJ2-5,TRBV5-4,ASSLALAGVQETQY
TRBJ2-3,TRBV4-3,ASSQELSTDTQY
TRBJ2-5,TRBV30,AWSGASGSLETQY
TRBJ2-7,TRBV18,ASSTGTSGRSNYEQY
TRBJ1-5,TRBV19,ASSGGQGSNQPQH
TRBJ1-3,TRBV6-5,ASSYSITPGNTIY
TRBJ2-3,TRBV30,AWREPGTSTDTQY
TRBJ2-5,TRBV2,ASSGFGETQY
TRBJ2-2,TRBV5-8,ASTPRTTNTGELF